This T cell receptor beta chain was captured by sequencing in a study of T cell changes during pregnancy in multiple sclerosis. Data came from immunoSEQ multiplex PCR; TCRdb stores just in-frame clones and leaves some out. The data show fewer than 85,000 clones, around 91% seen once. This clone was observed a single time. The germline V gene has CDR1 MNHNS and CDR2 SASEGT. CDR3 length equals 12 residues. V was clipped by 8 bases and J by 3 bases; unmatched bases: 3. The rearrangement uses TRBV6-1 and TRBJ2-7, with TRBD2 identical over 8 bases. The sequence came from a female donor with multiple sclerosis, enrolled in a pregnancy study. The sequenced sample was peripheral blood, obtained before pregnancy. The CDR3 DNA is TGTGCCAGCGGGCGGGGGGTCTACGAGCAGTACTTC. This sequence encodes CASGRGVYEQYF.